Listed here are 2 T cell receptor beta chains from one sample, sequenced in a study of T-cell reconstitution after alpha-beta-depleted transplantation in children. Unique molecular identifiers were incorporated when the TCRbeta library was constructed. MiXCR, run by TCRdb on the PCR reads, gives a single entry per CDR3 protein. The sample lists hundreds of thousands of distinct CDR3 sequences, approximately 15% seen once, with approximately 4.5% in the top ten. The starting material was PBMCs, mostly from graft donor cells, obtained 360 days after TCRalphabeta/CD19-depleted stem cell transplant. Receptors originate from a male patient younger than 18 who had a stem cell transplant for acute lymphoblastic leukemia, so the T cells may come from the graft donor.

The genes are TRBV15 and TRBJ2-5; D is undetermined. This CDR3 region has 12 residues. Germline CDR1 and CDR2: LNHNV and YYDKDF (reference sequence). With 6 bases removed from V and 5 bases from J, the gap between germline ends came to 10 bases. The CDR3 region has the DNA TGTGCCACCAGTCCGAGATGGGAGACCCAGTACTTC. Amino acids: CATSPRWETQYF.

The CDR3 DNA is TGTGCCAGCAGTGAATGGGGCGGAGGTCAGCCCCAGCATTTT. It is translated as CASSEWGGGQPQHF. The chain carries TRBV25-1 and TRBJ1-5, with D maybe TRBD1 (5 bases). The CDR3 extends over 14 amino acids. CDR1 and CDR2 from the germline V gene are MGHDK and SYGVNS. The V gene lost 1 base and the J gene lost 6 bases, with 10 bases spanning the gap.